A single TCR beta chain is shown here with its context. Using immunoSEQ multiplex PCR, the repertoire was profiled, and TCRdb retains in-frame clones only, with some absent. The sample consists of 100,000 to 150,000 clones, 70% to 90% of them appearing once. The source of the sample is a study of control samples from healthy donors and cancer patients. This CDR3 has 14 residues. The germline V gene encodes CDR1 LGHDT and CDR2 YNNKEL (reference sequence). J lost 13 bases, V lost 4 bases, and 5 bases had no gene match. The chain links TRBV3-1 (or the pseudogene TRBV3-2) to TRBJ1-6; TRBD1 aligns across 12 bases. The sample taken for sequencing was blood. The clonotype was recovered from a man in his forties or fifties in good health. The CDR3 sequence is CASSPGQGAAPLHF. Written as DNA, the CDR3 is TGTGCCAGCAGCCCGGGACAGGGGGCGGCGCCCCTCCACTTT.